What follows are 26 T cell receptor beta chains derived from one specimen sequenced in a study of blood T cell repertoires in COVID-19. TCRdb's copy holds only in-frame clones and misses some; the assay was immunoSEQ multiplex PCR. The table shows more than 50,000 clones, with approximately 78% occurring only once. What was sequenced was peripheral blood. The receptors shown here come from a human donor in a cohort sampled during active COVID-19.

This clone was recorded a few times. The chain carries TRBV7-2 and TRBJ2-7; tentative D call: TRBD1 (5 bases). Trimming left V 11 bases short and J 2 bases short, with 19 bases between. In germline, CDR1 is SGHTA, CDR2 FQGNSA. The CDR3 runs 14 residues. CDR3 in DNA: TGTGCCTCAGGGTCCAGGCCCAAAACCTACGAGCAGTACTTC. It translates to CASGSRPKTYEQYF.

The gene calls are TRBV6-5 and TRBJ1-5; D gene uncertain. Germline-derived CDR1 and CDR2 are MNHEY and SVGAGI. This CDR3 is built from 12 residues. The germline V and J ends were trimmed by 6 bases and 2 bases, with 5 bases remaining between them. The CDR3 reads CASRTGNQPQHF. Here the CDR3 DNA reads TGTGCCAGCAGGACTGGCAATCAGCCCCAGCATTTT.

This chain connects TRBV7-9 to TRBJ1-1; maybe TRBD1 (6 bases). Germline CDR1 is SEHNR and CDR2 is FQNEAQ (reference sequence). This CDR3 has 14 residues. The V and J ends lost 5 bases and 11 bases respectively, with 21 bases between them. The CDR3 spells CASSLRGGVERAFF. In DNA form, the CDR3 reads TGTGCCAGCAGCCTCAGAGGGGGGGTGGAACGGGCTTTCTTT.

The gene calls are TRBV4-1 and TRBJ2-6; D is ambiguous. Germline assignment: CDR1 MGHRA and CDR2 YSYEKL. This CDR3 is 15 amino acids long. V was shortened by 6 bases and J by 0 bases, with 9 bases between the two germline ends. The CDR3 loop is CASSHYVSGANVLTF. In nucleotides, the CDR3 is TGCGCCAGCAGTCACTATGTCTCTGGGGCCAACGTCCTGACTTTC.

The J gene is TRBJ2-1, the V gene TRBV6-5; D ambiguous. V was pared by 0 bases and J by 8 bases, with 17 bases between. CDR1 and CDR2 (germline): MNHEY, SVGAGI. CDR3 length: 16 amino acids. The CDR3 DNA follows: TGTGCCAGCAGTTACTCGGGTCAGGTCTGGTACTATGAGCAGTTCTTC. As protein: CASSYSGQVWYYEQFF.

Written as DNA, the CDR3 is TGTGCCAGCTCGACAGGGGGTGGAAACACCATATATTTT. It encodes CASSTGGGNTIYF. The chain carries TRBV18 and TRBJ1-3, with 9 nucleotides matching TRBD1. Per germline, CDR1 KGHSH and CDR2 LQKENI. After removal of 6 bases from V and 3 bases from J, the junction contained 0 bases not matched to a gene. The CDR3 spans 13 residues.

The chain recombines TRBV18 with TRBJ2-5; 7 positions agree with TRBD1. This CDR3 has 13 residues. The V segment lost 5 bases and the J segment 5 bases; nucleotides outside the gene matches: 5. Looked up from germline, CDR1 is KGHSH and CDR2 is LQKENI. The CDR3 loop reads CASSFGTVETQYF. CDR3 sequence (DNA): TGTGCCAGCTCATTCGGGACAGTGGAGACCCAGTACTTC.

This clone was seen just once. The genes are TRBV19 and TRBJ1-1, with TRBD1 as a possible D gene (6 bases). The CDR3 spans 15 residues. Germline CDR1 is LNHDA and CDR2 is SQIVND (reference sequence). Between the trimmed V and J ends, which lost 5 bases and 4 bases, there was a span of 17 bases. The CDR3 loop reads CASSLGQPGGTEAFF. The DNA of the CDR3 is TGTGCCAGTAGTCTAGGACAGCCCGGGGGCACTGAAGCTTTCTTT.

V gene TRBV11-3 combines with J gene TRBJ2-5; D might be TRBD1 (5 bases). The V end was cut by 5 bases, the J end by 4 bases, with 11 bases between. Germline loops: CDR1 SGHNT, CDR2 YENEEA. This CDR3 has 13 residues. CDR3 in amino acids: CASSGRVGETQYF. In DNA form, the CDR3 reads TGTGCCAGCAGCGGCAGGGTCGGAGAGACCCAGTACTTC. Combining the CDR3 with reference TRBV11-3 and TRBJ2-5 gives the whole variable domain EAGVVQSPRYKIIEKKQPVAFWCNPISGHNTLYWYLQNLGQGPELLIRYENEEAVDDSQLPKDRFSAERLKGVDSTLKIQPAELGDSAVYLCASSGRVGETQYFGPGTRLLVL.

V gene TRBV30 combines with J gene TRBJ1-1; no definite D call. In germline, CDR1 is GTSNPN, CDR2 SVGIG (reference sequence). V was trimmed by 1 base and J by 3 bases, leaving 12 bases between them. The CDR3 runs to 14 residues. CDR3: CAWSGTGWDTEAFF. CDR3 DNA: TGTGCCTGGAGTGGCACGGGGTGGGACACTGAAGCTTTCTTT.

On this clone: The junction does not match germline at one end; this may be a read error. V usage is TRBV4-1 and J usage is TRBJ2-5; 7 bases align to TRBD2. This CDR3 comprises 13 residues. Germline CDR1 is MGHRA and CDR2 is YSYEKL. CDR3 DNA: TGCGCCAGCAGCCAACTCCAAGCGGGGCGACCAGACTTC. It yields the protein CASSQLQAGRPDF.

The CDR3 DNA is TGTGCCAGCTCGAGGGGAGGAGAGGGCACTGAAGCTTTCTTT. Residues: CASSRGGEGTEAFF. The rearrangement uses TRBV28 and TRBJ1-1, with D perhaps matching TRBD1 (5 bases). Trimming took off 8 bases at V and 4 bases at J, with 17 bases between the two ends. The CDR3 has 14 residues. Germline V gene lookup returns CDR1 MDHEN and CDR2 SYDVKM.

The chain uses TRBV4-1 and TRBJ2-3; 10 bases fit TRBD2. Germline V gives CDR1 MGHRA, CDR2 YSYEKL. The CDR3 extends over 17 amino acids. J lost 0 bases, V lost 3 bases, and 6 bases had no gene match. The DNA for the CDR3 is TGCGCCAGCAGCCACGGTCGGACTAGCGGAAGCACAGATACGCAGTATTTT. The encoded protein is CASSHGRTSGSTDTQYF.

The chain recombines TRBV6-6 with TRBJ2-3, with 9 bases fitting TRBD2. The CDR3 contains 16 residues. Germline assignment: CDR1 MNHNY and CDR2 SVGAGI (reference sequence). Trimming removed 11 bases from V and 5 bases from J; junction bases left unmatched: 17. DNA of the CDR3: TGTGCCGCCGCGGCTGGCGGGGGGGCCCCCGGAGATACGCAGTATTTT. Its translation: CAAAAGGGAPGDTQYF.

About this clone: The junction departs from the called germline gene at one end, perhaps through a read error. This chain links TRBV7-2 with TRBJ2-2; 9 bases map to TRBD2. The CDR3 contains 17 residues. The germline V gene has CDR1 SGHTA and CDR2 FQGNSA. CDR3 sequence reads: CASSLVWLAGVRRGAVF. CDR3 bases: TGTGCCAGCAGCTTAGTATGGTTAGCGGGGGTGAGGCGGGGAGCTGTTTTT.

V gene TRBV2 combines with J gene TRBJ2-1, with 9 bases fitting TRBD1. This CDR3 is built from 14 residues. V was clipped by 10 bases and J by 1 base; unmatched bases: 5. CDR1 is SNHLY, CDR2 FYNNEI, per germline. CDR3 nucleotides: TGTGCCACCTTACAGGGGGCATCCTACAATGAGCAGTTCTTC. Its protein product is CATLQGASYNEQFF.

This clone appeared a few times. The rearrangement uses TRBV29-1 and TRBJ2-5, with 13 bases identical to TRBD2. The germline V gene has CDR1 SQVTM and CDR2 ANQGSEA. Germline trimming cut 7 bases from V and 2 bases from J; bases unmatched to any gene: 7. The CDR3 covers 15 residues. This chain's CDR3 is CSAFTSGGGQETQYF. CDR3 bases: TGCAGCGCATTTACTAGCGGGGGGGGACAAGAGACCCAGTACTTC.

The chain couples TRBV27 to TRBJ1-2; 8 nucleotides line up with TRBD1. The V and J ends lost 0 bases and 0 bases, in that order; junction bases with no gene match: 6. Germline lookup yields CDR1 MNHEY and CDR2 SMNVEV (reference sequence). The CDR3 sequence is 17 residues long. CDR3 sequence (DNA): TGTGCCAGCAGTTTATCCCGGACAGGGCTTTCTAACTATGGCTACACCTTC. This gives the protein CASSLSRTGLSNYGYTF.

V gene TRBV27 combines with J gene TRBJ1-5; TRBD1 agrees at 11 bases. J was trimmed by 6 bases and V by 6 bases; bases with no gene match: 16. The CDR3 has 18 amino acids. Germline assignment: CDR1 MNHEY and CDR2 SMNVEV (reference sequence). CDR3 protein: CASSLSKRTGGAGQPQHF. The CDR3 DNA sequence: TGTGCCAGCAGCCTATCCAAGAGGACAGGGGGCGCAGGTCAGCCCCAGCATTTT.

This clone was counted a few times. The chain joins TRBV5-4 to TRBJ2-5; 8 bases fit TRBD1. V lost 0 bases to trimming and J lost 3 bases; unmatched junction nucleotides: 4. Germline-derived CDR1 and CDR2 are SGHNT and YYREEE (reference sequence). The CDR3 is made up of 15 amino acids. CDR3 in DNA: TGTGCCAGCAGCTTGGATCAGGGGGCAAAAGAGACCCAGTACTTC. Protein: CASSLDQGAKETQYF.

CDR3 nucleotide sequence: TGCGCCAGCAGCTTGGCCAAGGGGGGGCCGGGATATGGCTACACCTTC. Its translation: CASSLAKGGPGYGYTF. The genes are TRBV5-1 and TRBJ1-2; perhaps TRBD1 as D (6 bases). The CDR3 totals 16 residues. From germline, CDR1 is SGHRS and CDR2 YFSETQ. Trimming stripped 0 bases from V and 5 bases from J, with 17 bases between.

This rearrangement joins TRBV11-3 to TRBJ2-1; no reliable D call. The CDR3 extends over 13 amino acids. Germline assignment: CDR1 SGHNT and CDR2 YENEEA. Trimming shortened V by 5 bases and J by 5 bases, and 10 bases separated the two germline ends. The DNA of the CDR3 is TGTGCCAGCAGCGGCCTCAGTGACAATGAGCAGTTCTTC. Translated, it gives CASSGLSDNEQFF.

The chain links TRBV5-8 to TRBJ2-5; D might be TRBD1 (5 bases). The length of the CDR3 is 17 residues. Germline CDR1 reads SGHTS; CDR2 reads YDEGEE. Trimming took 0 bases from V and 1 from J, leaving 16 bases between them. CDR3 residues: CASSLDRRKGIQETQYF. The CDR3 region has the DNA TGTGCCAGCAGCTTGGATAGGCGGAAGGGGATCCAAGAGACCCAGTACTTC.

The chain recombines TRBV24-1 with TRBJ1-1, with a possible D match to TRBD1 (5 bases). Germline-derived CDR1 and CDR2 are KGHDR and SFDVKD. Trimming stripped 6 bases from V and 0 bases from J, with 7 bases between. CDR3 length: 13 residues. CDR3 nucleotide sequence: TGTGCCACCAGTAGGGGTTTGAACACTGAAGCTTTCTTT. Translation: CATSRGLNTEAFF.

The V gene is TRBV5-1, the J gene TRBJ1-1; 9 bases match TRBD1. V lost 3 bases to trimming and J lost 0 bases; unmatched junction nucleotides: 3. Germline CDR1 SGHRS, CDR2 YFSETQ. The CDR3 spans 15 residues. CDR3 sequence (DNA): TGCGCCAGCAGCTGGACAGGGGCCGTGAACACTGAAGCTTTCTTT. Protein: CASSWTGAVNTEAFF.

Worth noting for this clone: This sample includes further DNA sequences coding for the same CDR3. The J gene is TRBJ1-1, the V gene TRBV7-9; 8 positions match TRBD1. Germline V gene lookup returns CDR1 SEHNR and CDR2 FQNEAQ (reference sequence). Trimming took 5 bases from V and 0 from J; bases not matched to a gene: 5. The CDR3 consists of 15 residues. CDR3 amino acids: CASSPRQGMNTEAFF. The CDR3, as DNA: TGTGCCAGCAGCCCTCGACAGGGGATGAACACTGAAGCTTTCTTT.